The clone carrying this T cell receptor (beta chain) has only a few counts. What it binds is not known. The table came from immunoSEQ multiplex PCR; TCRdb's copy has only in-frame clones and leaves some out. Of 240,000 or so clones listed, approximately 86% are singletons. This specimen belongs to a study of cytomegalovirus exposure and HLA in healthy donors. General observations from the study: A few of the chains that were CMV-associated were confirmed in vitro to be specific for CMV antigens. Cytomegalovirus status, reportedly, was diagnosed with high specificity and sensitivity by the classifier.

With 5 bases removed from V and 5 bases from J, the gap between germline ends came to 12 bases. The CDR3 is 13 amino acids. From germline, CDR1 is MNHEY and CDR2 SMNVEV (reference sequence). The specimen was PBMCs. This receptor was taken from a woman in her thirties in good health and CMV-seropositive. The chain recombines TRBV27 with TRBJ1-2; no clear D gene. CDR3 DNA: TGTGCCAGCAGTGTACTAGGACGGTATGGCTACACCTTC. Translated, it gives CASSVLGRYGYTF.